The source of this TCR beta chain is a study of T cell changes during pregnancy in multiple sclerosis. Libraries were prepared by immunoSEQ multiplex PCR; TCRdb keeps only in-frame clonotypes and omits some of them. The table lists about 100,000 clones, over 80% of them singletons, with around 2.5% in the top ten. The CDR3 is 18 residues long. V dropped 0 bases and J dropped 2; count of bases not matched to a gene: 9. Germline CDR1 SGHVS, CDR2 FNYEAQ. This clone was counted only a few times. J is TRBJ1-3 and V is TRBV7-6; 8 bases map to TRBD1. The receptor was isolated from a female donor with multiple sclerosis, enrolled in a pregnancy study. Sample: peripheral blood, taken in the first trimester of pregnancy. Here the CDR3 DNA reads TGTGCCAGCAGCTTAGCGGCGGGACAGGAACCCGCTGGAAACACCATATATTTT. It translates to CASSLAAGQEPAGNTIYF.